The source of this TCR beta chain is a study of blood T cell repertoires in COVID-19. Turning to the study itself: PBMCs, B-cell-depleted T cells, or T cells provided the cDNA or gDNA that made up the material.

V lost 4 bases to trimming and J lost 4 bases; unmatched junction nucleotides: 18. The CDR3 totals 19 residues. Germline CDR1 LGHDT, CDR2 YNNKEL (reference sequence). The sample holds a few counts of this clone. Authors' data handling: Amplified reference gene primers provided the basis for estimating nucleated cell counts. Clones were sequenced by immunoSEQ multiplex PCR, and TCRdb holds only the in-frame ones, with some missing. Clone size and V and J calls were adopted from that table, with D and trimming inferred from the DNA. The data contain 30,000 to 35,000 clones, around 75% of them singletons.

This sequence was found in a man older than 75 with active or convalescent COVID-19. Specimen: peripheral blood. The V gene is TRBV3-1 (or the pseudogene TRBV3-2), the J gene TRBJ2-1, with 8 bases identical to TRBD1. The CDR3 sequence: CASSRSTGVMSTRYNEQFF. The CDR3 DNA sequence: TGTGCCAGCAGCCGATCGACAGGGGTAATGTCTACGCGTTACAATGAGCAGTTCTTC.